The T cell receptor beta chain under discussion was sequenced for a study of blood T cell dynamics during melanoma immunotherapy. Overall study: First-line therapy was either pembrolizumab or nivolumab with ipilimumab for metastatic melanoma. General observations from the study: Cell-free DNA CDR3 sequences most resembled the immune-effector CD8+ subset, which was also most clonal. It remained unknown if the driving T cell clones were melanoma-specific.

The CDR3 length is 11 residues. CDR1 and CDR2 from the germline V gene are SGHTS and YDEGEE. Only in-frame clones appear in the TCRdb table, and some are missing; sequencing was by immunoSEQ multiplex PCR. The sample lists approximately 3,500 clones, approximately 96% occurring once. Specified time point: week 3, after first cycle of checkpoint inhibitor. Apart from two fast progressors, RECIST 1.1 response was judged 12 weeks post-infusion. Concerning this clone itself: Its antigen is not known. A read error may produce the germline difference seen at one junction end.

This specimen was effector memory CD8+ T cells from blood, taken from a patient treated with checkpoint blockade. This clonotype originated in a human donor with melanoma. The rearrangement joins TRBV5-8 to TRBJ2-3; possibly TRBD1 or TRBD2 for D (5 bases each). Here the CDR3 DNA reads TGCTACCAGGGACCCCGAGATACGCAGTATTTT. Its translation is CYQGPRDTQYF.